The entry below describes one T cell receptor (beta chain). With 60 Vbeta and 13 Jbeta primers, the PCR was carried out. Method: immunoSEQ multiplex PCR; TCRdb's copy keeps in-frame clones and lacks some. The repertoire includes some 150,000 clones, approximately 80% of them detected once, and roughly 3.8% sits in the top ten. This entry belongs to a study of cytomegalovirus exposure and HLA in healthy donors. Study context: Unique TCR beta sequences numbering approximately 120 million came from about 180 million T cells in an earlier analysis.

CDR3 length equals 18 residues. The germline V gene has CDR1 MNHEY and CDR2 SMNVEV (reference sequence). V was shortened by 0 bases and J by 1 base, with 18 bases between the two germline ends. The sequence came from a male donor in good health and CMV-seronegative. The rearrangement joins TRBV27 to TRBJ1-1, with a possible D match to TRBD1 (5 bases). The sequencing input was PBMCs. CDR3 coding DNA: TGTGCCAGCAGTTTATCAACGGATGGGCGACAGAGGAACACTGAAGCTTTCTTT. The encoded protein is CASSLSTDGRQRNTEAFF.